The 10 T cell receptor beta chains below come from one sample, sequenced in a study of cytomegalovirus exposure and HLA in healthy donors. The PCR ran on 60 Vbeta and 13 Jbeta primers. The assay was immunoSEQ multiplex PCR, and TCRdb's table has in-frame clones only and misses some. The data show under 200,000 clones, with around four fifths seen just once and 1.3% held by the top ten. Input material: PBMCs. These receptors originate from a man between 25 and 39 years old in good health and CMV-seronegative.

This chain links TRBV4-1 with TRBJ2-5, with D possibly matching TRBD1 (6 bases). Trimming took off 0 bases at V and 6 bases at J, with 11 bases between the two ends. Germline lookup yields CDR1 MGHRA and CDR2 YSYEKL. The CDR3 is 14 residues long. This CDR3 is CASSQESRGQTQYF. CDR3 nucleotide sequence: TGCGCCAGCAGCCAAGAGTCCAGGGGCCAGACCCAGTACTTC.

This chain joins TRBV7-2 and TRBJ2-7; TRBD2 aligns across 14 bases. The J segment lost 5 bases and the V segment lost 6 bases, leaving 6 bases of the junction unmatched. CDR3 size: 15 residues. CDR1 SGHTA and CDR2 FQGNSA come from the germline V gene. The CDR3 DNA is TGTGCCAGCAGAGGGACTAGCGGGAGACGCGACGAGCAGTACTTC. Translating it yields CASRGTSGRRDEQYF. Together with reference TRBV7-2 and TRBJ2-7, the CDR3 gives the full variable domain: GAGVSQSPSNKVTEKGKDVELRCDPISGHTALYWYRQSLGQGLEFLIYFQGNSAPDKSGLPSDRFSAERTGGSVSTLTIQRTQQEDSAVYLCASRGTSGRRDEQYFGPGTRLTVT.

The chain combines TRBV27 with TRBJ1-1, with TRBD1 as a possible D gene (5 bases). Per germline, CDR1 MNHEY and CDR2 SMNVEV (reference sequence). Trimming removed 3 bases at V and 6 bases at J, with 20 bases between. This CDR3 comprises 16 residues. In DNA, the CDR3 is TGTGCCAGCAGTTTTTTCCCCGGGGCAGGGAGGCCTGAAGCTTTCTTT. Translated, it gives CASSFFPGAGRPEAFF.

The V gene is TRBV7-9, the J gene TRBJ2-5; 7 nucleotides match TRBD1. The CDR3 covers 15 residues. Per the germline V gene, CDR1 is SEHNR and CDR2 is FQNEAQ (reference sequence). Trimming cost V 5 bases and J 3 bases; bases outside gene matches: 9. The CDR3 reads CASSSTGTAEETQYF. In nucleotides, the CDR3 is TGTGCCAGCAGCAGTACCGGGACAGCAGAAGAGACCCAGTACTTC.

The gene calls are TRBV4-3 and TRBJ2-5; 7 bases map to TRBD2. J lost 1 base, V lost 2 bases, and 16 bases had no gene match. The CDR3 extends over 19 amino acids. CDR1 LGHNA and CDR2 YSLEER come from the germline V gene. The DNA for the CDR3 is TGCGCCAGCAGCCAAATGGGGAAGCGGGCTAGCGGAATCCAAGAGACCCAGTACTTC. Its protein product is CASSQMGKRASGIQETQYF.

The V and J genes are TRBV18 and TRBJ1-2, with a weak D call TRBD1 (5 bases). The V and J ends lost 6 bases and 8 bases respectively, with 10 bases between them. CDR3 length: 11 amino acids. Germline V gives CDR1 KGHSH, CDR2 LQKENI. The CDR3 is CASSSGEGYTF. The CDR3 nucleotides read TGTGCCAGCTCGTCGGGGGAAGGCTACACCTTC.

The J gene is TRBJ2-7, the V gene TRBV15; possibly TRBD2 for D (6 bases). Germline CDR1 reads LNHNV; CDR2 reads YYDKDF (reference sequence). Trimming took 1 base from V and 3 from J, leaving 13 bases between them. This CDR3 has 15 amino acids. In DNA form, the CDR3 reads TGTGCCACCAGCAGAGGGGGAGGCCCACGCTACGAGCAGTACTTC. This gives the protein CATSRGGGPRYEQYF.

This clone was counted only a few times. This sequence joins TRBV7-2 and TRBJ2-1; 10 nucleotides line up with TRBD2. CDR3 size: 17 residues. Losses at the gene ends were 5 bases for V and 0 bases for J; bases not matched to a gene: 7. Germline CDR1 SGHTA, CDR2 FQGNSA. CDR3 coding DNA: TGTGCCAGCAGCCCGACTAGCGGGTATCTCTCCTACAATGAGCAGTTCTTC. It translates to CASSPTSGYLSYNEQFF.

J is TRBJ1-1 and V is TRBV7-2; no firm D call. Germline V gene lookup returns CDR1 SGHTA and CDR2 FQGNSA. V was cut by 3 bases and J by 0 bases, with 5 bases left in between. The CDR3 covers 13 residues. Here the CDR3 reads CASSFQMNTEAFF. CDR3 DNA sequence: TGTGCCAGCAGCTTTCAGATGAACACTGAAGCTTTCTTT.

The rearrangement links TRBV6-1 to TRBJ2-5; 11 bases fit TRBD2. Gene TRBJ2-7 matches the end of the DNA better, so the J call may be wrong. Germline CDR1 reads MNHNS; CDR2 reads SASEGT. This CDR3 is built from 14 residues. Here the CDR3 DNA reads TGTGCCAGCCGGACTAGCGGGCTTTCCTACGAGCAGTACTTC. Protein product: CASRTSGLSYEQYF.